These T cell receptor beta chains were read from a single sample in a study of vaccination effects on CD4 cells after COVID-19. No antigens are known for them. TCRdb's table, derived via immunoSEQ multiplex PCR, lists solely in-frame clones and lacks some. The sample contains 26,000 or so clones, about 83% of which appear only once. The sequences come from CD4+ T cells from PBMCs cultured with HCoV-NL63 spike peptides, collected after COVID-19 vaccination. The receptors were sampled from a human donor who received a COVID-19 vaccine. Some clones in this sample may be carry-over from other donors' samples. Each CDR3 is given with its conserved first and last residue. Fields, in order: clone size, V gene, D gene, J gene, CDR3 DNA, CDR3 protein. The D gene is left open where the match is weak. Clone size is given for some rows only: seen once, a few or many times, or a class if the clone is expanded.

abundance: -
v_gene: TRBV7-2
d_gene: -
j_gene: TRBJ2-2
CDR3nt: TGTGCCAGCAGCTTAGCGCGTCAGAACACCGGGGAGCTGTTTTTT
CDR3aa: CASSLARQNTGELFF

abundance: -
v_gene: TRBV28
d_gene: -
j_gene: TRBJ1-3
CDR3nt: TGTGCCAGCAGTTCAGGAGGGGTTTCTGGAAACACCATATATTTT
CDR3aa: CASSSGGVSGNTIYF

abundance: -
v_gene: TRBV24-1
d_gene: -
j_gene: TRBJ1-2
CDR3nt: TGTGCCACCAGTGGGGGATTGACCTATGGCTACACCTTC
CDR3aa: CATSGGLTYGYTF

abundance: -
v_gene: TRBV7-8
d_gene: TRBD1
j_gene: TRBJ1-5
CDR3nt: TGTGCCAGCAGCTTTGGGACAGGGGGCCAAGGTCAGCCCCAGCATTTT
CDR3aa: CASSFGTGGQGQPQHF

abundance: -
v_gene: TRBV7-2
d_gene: TRBD1
j_gene: TRBJ1-2
CDR3nt: TGTGCCAGCAGCCAGACAGGGGAAGGCTACACCTTC
CDR3aa: CASSQTGEGYTF

abundance: -
v_gene: TRBV5-1
d_gene: -
j_gene: TRBJ2-6
CDR3nt: TGCGCCAGCAGCTCTTCGGGGGGCCTGGTGGTCTCCGGGGCCAACGTCCTGACTTTC
CDR3aa: CASSSSGGLVVSGANVLTF

abundance: few
v_gene: TRBV24-1
d_gene: TRBD1
j_gene: TRBJ1-2
CDR3nt: TGTGCCACCAAGTCGGCAGGGGGGTCGGACTATGGCTACACCTTC
CDR3aa: CATKSAGGSDYGYTF

abundance: -
v_gene: TRBV21-1
d_gene: -
j_gene: TRBJ1-2
CDR3nt: TGTGCCAGCAGCAACCGGGACAGGGATGAGGATGGCTACACCTTC
CDR3aa: CASSNRDRDEDGYTF

abundance: few
v_gene: TRBV10-1
d_gene: -
j_gene: TRBJ1-3
CDR3nt: TGCGCCAGCAGTGAAAACTCTGGAAACACCATATATTTT
CDR3aa: CASSENSGNTIYF

abundance: -
v_gene: TRBV7-6
d_gene: TRBD1
j_gene: TRBJ2-1
CDR3nt: TGTGCCAGCAGCCTTGCGCCACAGGGGGGAGCCTACAATGAGCAGTTCTTC
CDR3aa: CASSLAPQGGAYNEQFF

abundance: -
v_gene: TRBV10-2
d_gene: TRBD2
j_gene: TRBJ2-1
CDR3nt: TGCGCCAGCAGTGGCGGGACTAGCGGGTATCGGTTCTTC
CDR3aa: CASSGGTSGYRFF

abundance: -
v_gene: TRBV11-2
d_gene: -
j_gene: TRBJ2-3
CDR3nt: TGTGCCAGCAGCCCAAACGACTACAGGGAAGATACGCAGTATTTT
CDR3aa: CASSPNDYREDTQYF

abundance: -
v_gene: TRBV18
d_gene: TRBD1
j_gene: TRBJ1-1
CDR3nt: TGTGCCAGCTCAGAAGGACAGGGGCAGAACACTGAAGCTTTCTTT
CDR3aa: CASSEGQGQNTEAFF

abundance: once
v_gene: TRBV30
d_gene: -
j_gene: TRBJ1-1
CDR3nt: TGTGCCTGGATCTCGGGTGTCACTGAAGCTTTCTTT
CDR3aa: CAWISGVTEAFF

abundance: -
v_gene: TRBV5-1
d_gene: TRBD1
j_gene: TRBJ2-1
CDR3nt: TGCGCCAGCGGCAGTCGCCGTGGCCAGGGGGCGGGAAATGAGCAGTTCTTC
CDR3aa: CASGSRRGQGAGNEQFF

abundance: -
v_gene: TRBV9
d_gene: -
j_gene: TRBJ2-3
CDR3nt: TGTGCCAGCAGCTTAACCCCCTTGGGCCGCCCAGATACGCAGTATTTT
CDR3aa: CASSLTPLGRPDTQYF

abundance: -
v_gene: TRBV7-3
d_gene: TRBD1
j_gene: TRBJ2-5
CDR3nt: TGTGCCAGCAGCTCCGGGACAGCGAAAGAGACCCAGTACTTC
CDR3aa: CASSSGTAKETQYF

abundance: -
v_gene: TRBV5-4
d_gene: -
j_gene: TRBJ1-1
CDR3nt: TGTGCCAGCAGCCAACTCGGCCCGGGTGAAGCTTTCTTT
CDR3aa: CASSQLGPGEAFF

abundance: once
v_gene: TRBV12-3/TRBV12-4
d_gene: TRBD1
j_gene: TRBJ1-5
CDR3nt: TGTGCCAGCAGTCGACAGGGTCGACAGCCCCAGCATTTT
CDR3aa: CASSRQGRQPQHF

abundance: -
v_gene: TRBV7-9
d_gene: -
j_gene: TRBJ2-1
CDR3nt: TGTGCCAGCAGCTTTAGACGGGGTCGTACGTCCTACAATGAGCAGTTCTTC
CDR3aa: CASSFRRGRTSYNEQFF

abundance: once
v_gene: TRBV19
d_gene: -
j_gene: TRBJ1-2
CDR3nt: TGTGCCAGTAGTATGCGGCAGAGCCACTATGGCTACACCTTC
CDR3aa: CASSMRQSHYGYTF

abundance: -
v_gene: TRBV7-8
d_gene: -
j_gene: TRBJ1-6
CDR3nt: TGTGCCAGCAGCTTAAGAGGGCTCCTGGGAAATTCACCCCTCCACTTT
CDR3aa: CASSLRGLLGNSPLHF

abundance: once
v_gene: TRBV28
d_gene: -
j_gene: TRBJ2-2
CDR3nt: TGTGCCAGCGGGGGGACAACCACCGGGGAGCTGTTTTTT
CDR3aa: CASGGTTTGELFF

abundance: -
v_gene: TRBV19
d_gene: -
j_gene: TRBJ1-2
CDR3nt: TGTGCCAGTAGTATATCTAACAGGGTCGGCGTTGGCTACACCTTC
CDR3aa: CASSISNRVGVGYTF

abundance: -
v_gene: TRBV5-5
d_gene: -
j_gene: TRBJ1-5
CDR3nt: TGTGCCAGCAGCTTGGACAGCAATCAGCCCCAGCATTTT
CDR3aa: CASSLDSNQPQHF

abundance: -
v_gene: TRBV9
d_gene: -
j_gene: TRBJ1-4
CDR3nt: TGTGCCAGCAGCGTAGGCAGGGGTTTCGAAAAACTGTTTTTT
CDR3aa: CASSVGRGFEKLFF

abundance: -
v_gene: TRBV19
d_gene: TRBD2
j_gene: TRBJ2-2
CDR3nt: TGTGCCAGTAGGGGGACTAGGAACACCGGGGAGCTGTTTTTT
CDR3aa: CASRGTRNTGELFF

abundance: once
v_gene: TRBV7-3
d_gene: -
j_gene: TRBJ2-2
CDR3nt: TGTGCCAGCAGCTTAACGGGCGGGGTAGGCACGAACAGAGGGGAGCTGTTTTTT
CDR3aa: CASSLTGGVGTNRGELFF

abundance: -
v_gene: TRBV5-1
d_gene: -
j_gene: TRBJ1-1
CDR3nt: TGCGCCAGCAGCTTGGACGGTACGAACACTGAAGCTTTCTTT
CDR3aa: CASSLDGTNTEAFF

abundance: -
v_gene: TRBV19
d_gene: TRBD2
j_gene: TRBJ2-5
CDR3nt: TGTGCCAGTAGTATTGGCGGGGGGGCCCAAGAGACCCAGTACTTC
CDR3aa: CASSIGGGAQETQYF

abundance: -
v_gene: TRBV5-1
d_gene: -
j_gene: TRBJ1-6
CDR3nt: TGCGCCAGCAGTAATGGGACTTATCGGTCACCCCTCCACTTT
CDR3aa: CASSNGTYRSPLHF

abundance: -
v_gene: TRBV5-8
d_gene: -
j_gene: TRBJ1-1
CDR3nt: TGTGCCAGCAGCCGAAGAGGGGTGAACACTGAAGCTTTCTTT
CDR3aa: CASSRRGVNTEAFF

abundance: once
v_gene: TRBV5-1
d_gene: -
j_gene: TRBJ2-5
CDR3nt: TGCGCCAGCAGCGGGGGGACAGCACTCATAGAGACCCAGTACTTC
CDR3aa: CASSGGTALIETQYF

abundance: -
v_gene: TRBV15
d_gene: TRBD1
j_gene: TRBJ1-2
CDR3nt: TGTGCCACCAGCAGAGGAGGACAGGGAGTTCCTGGCTACACCTTC
CDR3aa: CATSRGGQGVPGYTF

abundance: -
v_gene: TRBV28
d_gene: -
j_gene: TRBJ2-5
CDR3nt: TGTGCCAGCAGTTTTTGGGGGGCACAGACCCAGTACTTC
CDR3aa: CASSFWGAQTQYF

abundance: -
v_gene: TRBV7-2
d_gene: -
j_gene: TRBJ2-5
CDR3nt: TGTGCCAGCAGCTTAGTTGGGGGCGCGGGGGAGACCCAGTACTTC
CDR3aa: CASSLVGGAGETQYF

abundance: -
v_gene: TRBV12-3/TRBV12-4
d_gene: -
j_gene: TRBJ1-1
CDR3nt: TGTGCCAGCACCTTACAGAGGGGCACTGAAGCTTTCTTT
CDR3aa: CASTLQRGTEAFF

abundance: -
v_gene: TRBV19
d_gene: TRBD1
j_gene: TRBJ1-4
CDR3nt: TGTGCCAGTACCGACCGTCCGGGACGGCCAGGGGGTAATGAAAAACTGTTTTTT
CDR3aa: CASTDRPGRPGGNEKLFF

abundance: -
v_gene: TRBV4-1
d_gene: TRBD1
j_gene: TRBJ2-4
CDR3nt: TGCGCCAGCAGCCAAGGATTCGGACAGGAGACAAACATTCAGTACTTC
CDR3aa: CASSQGFGQETNIQYF

abundance: -
v_gene: TRBV2
d_gene: TRBD1
j_gene: TRBJ2-5
CDR3nt: TGTGCCAGCAGTGAGGGGACAGGGGTATGGGAGACCCAGTACTTC
CDR3aa: CASSEGTGVWETQYF

abundance: -
v_gene: TRBV3-1/TRBV3-2
d_gene: -
j_gene: TRBJ2-3
CDR3nt: TGTGCCAGCAGCCAGACAGTGGGCACAGATACGCAGTATTTT
CDR3aa: CASSQTVGTDTQYF

abundance: -
v_gene: TRBV10-3
d_gene: -
j_gene: TRBJ1-2
CDR3nt: TGTGCCATCAGCCGGGACGGCTCTTATGGCTACACCTTC
CDR3aa: CAISRDGSYGYTF

abundance: -
v_gene: TRBV9
d_gene: -
j_gene: TRBJ2-3
CDR3nt: TGTGCCAGCAGCGTAGCGCCCGGGGGCGAAATAGATACGCAGTATTTT
CDR3aa: CASSVAPGGEIDTQYF

abundance: -
v_gene: TRBV7-9
d_gene: -
j_gene: TRBJ1-1
CDR3nt: TGTGCCAGCCAGTGGGGGGCTTTCTTT
CDR3aa: CASQWGAFF

abundance: -
v_gene: TRBV25-1
d_gene: -
j_gene: TRBJ2-6
CDR3nt: TGTGCCAGCAGTGAAATAGGGGCTGGGGCCAACGTCCTGACTTTC
CDR3aa: CASSEIGAGANVLTF

abundance: -
v_gene: TRBV7-2
d_gene: -
j_gene: TRBJ2-1
CDR3nt: TGTGCCAGCAGCTTCTTGCGGGGGCAGTTCAATGAGCAGTTCTTC
CDR3aa: CASSFLRGQFNEQFF

abundance: few
v_gene: TRBV24-1
d_gene: -
j_gene: TRBJ1-2
CDR3nt: TGTGCCACCAGTGACGATGACAGGACCTATGGCTACACCTTC
CDR3aa: CATSDDDRTYGYTF

abundance: -
v_gene: TRBV4-3
d_gene: -
j_gene: TRBJ1-1
CDR3nt: TGCGCCAGCAGGCAGGGTGCGAACACTGAAGCTTTCTTT
CDR3aa: CASRQGANTEAFF